The 5 T cell receptor beta chains in this list originate from one sample, sequenced in a study of cytomegalovirus exposure and HLA in healthy donors. PCR amplification relied on 60 Vbeta primers (plus 13 Jbeta primers). Data came from immunoSEQ multiplex PCR; TCRdb stores just in-frame clones and leaves some out. The top ten clones hold 8.7% of a sample with some 110,000 clones, approximately 70% of them seen once. The specimen sequenced was PBMCs. These receptors originate from a man under 40 in good health and CMV-seropositive.

J is TRBJ1-1 and V is TRBV18, with 9 positions matching TRBD1. The length of the CDR3 is 16 residues. The ends lost 2 bases at V and 0 bases at J; junction bases unmatched: 4. Germline V gives CDR1 KGHSH, CDR2 LQKENI. CDR3 amino acids: CASSPATGGMNTEAFF. The CDR3 bases are TGTGCCAGCTCACCAGCGACAGGGGGGATGAACACTGAAGCTTTCTTT.

The rearrangement joins TRBV15 to TRBJ1-5, with a possible D match to TRBD1 (6 bases). Germline lookup yields CDR1 LNHNV and CDR2 YYDKDF (reference sequence). V dropped 3 bases and J dropped 4 bases, with 22 bases sitting between them. The CDR3 sequence is 18 residues long. The CDR3: CATSRLTGFRVRNQPQHF. In DNA, the CDR3 is TGTGCCACCAGCAGGCTTACAGGGTTTCGAGTAAGGAATCAGCCCCAGCATTTT.

The V call is TRBV19, the J call TRBJ1-2; TRBD1 aligns across 12 bases. Germline V gene lookup returns CDR1 LNHDA and CDR2 SQIVND (reference sequence). This CDR3 has 16 amino acids. Trimming at V came to 5 bases and at J to 1 base, leaving 5 bases not matched to a gene. The CDR3 sequence is CASSSGTGGYNYGYTF. CDR3 coding DNA: TGTGCCAGTAGTTCCGGGACAGGGGGCTATAACTATGGCTACACCTTC. The full variable domain, completed using reference TRBV19 and TRBJ1-2, is DGGITQSPKYLFRKEGQNVTLSCEQNLNHDAMYWYRQDPGQGLRLIYYSQIVNDFQKGDIAEGYSVSREKKESFPLTVTSAQKNPTAFYLCASSSGTGGYNYGYTFGSGTRLTVV.

This chain connects TRBV5-1 to TRBJ2-3; no reliable D call. The ends were cut back, 4 bases at V and 2 bases at J, with 2 bases in the middle. Germline loops: CDR1 SGHRS, CDR2 YFSETQ. CDR3 length: 11 residues. CDR3 residues: CASSLTDTQYF. The CDR3 DNA sequence: TGCGCCAGCAGCCTCACAGATACGCAGTATTTT.

The chain has TRBV9 and TRBJ2-3; perhaps TRBD1 as D (6 bases). Germline CDR1 and CDR2: SGDLS and YYNGEE. The V end was cut by 4 bases, the J end by 0 bases, with 12 bases between. This CDR3 has 15 residues. The CDR3 nucleotides read TGTGCCAGCAGCACCTGGACAGCTAGCACAGATACGCAGTATTTT. Protein sequence: CASSTWTASTDTQYF.